This TCR beta chain was sequenced during a study of T cells in Graves' hyperthyroidism and ophthalmopathy. Whole-study context: Peripheral blood was acquired at first diagnosis, ahead of any therapy whatsoever.

Researchers barred patients who had uncontrolled infection, other autoimmune disease, pregnancy or lactation. Germline V gene lookup returns CDR1 KGHDR and CDR2 SFDVKD. The CDR3 is 16 amino acids. Trimming took off 3 bases at V and 2 bases at J, with 14 bases between the two ends. Study-wide findings and caveats: A model using 13 V-J features told ophthalmopathy apart from stable hyperthyroidism.

Amplified TCR beta CDR3 regions derived from RNA transcripts. Carried out on the TCR CDR3, a first-round RT-PCR used the HTBI primer set. TCRdb reprocessed the multiplex PCR reads with MiXCR, giving one entry per CDR3 protein. The sample lists around 690,000 distinct CDR3 sequences; 20% to 25% were seen once. The table lists this clonotype with many counts. What it recognizes is unknown. The material sequenced was blood. V is TRBV24-1 and J is TRBJ2-3; D tentatively reads TRBD1 or TRBD2 (5 bases each). This TCR was recovered from a man between 25 and 39 years old with Graves' ophthalmopathy. The CDR3 DNA sequence: TGTGCCACCAGTGATCCGGGACGGACCTACACAGATACGCAGTATTTT. This sequence encodes CATSDPGRTYTDTQYF.